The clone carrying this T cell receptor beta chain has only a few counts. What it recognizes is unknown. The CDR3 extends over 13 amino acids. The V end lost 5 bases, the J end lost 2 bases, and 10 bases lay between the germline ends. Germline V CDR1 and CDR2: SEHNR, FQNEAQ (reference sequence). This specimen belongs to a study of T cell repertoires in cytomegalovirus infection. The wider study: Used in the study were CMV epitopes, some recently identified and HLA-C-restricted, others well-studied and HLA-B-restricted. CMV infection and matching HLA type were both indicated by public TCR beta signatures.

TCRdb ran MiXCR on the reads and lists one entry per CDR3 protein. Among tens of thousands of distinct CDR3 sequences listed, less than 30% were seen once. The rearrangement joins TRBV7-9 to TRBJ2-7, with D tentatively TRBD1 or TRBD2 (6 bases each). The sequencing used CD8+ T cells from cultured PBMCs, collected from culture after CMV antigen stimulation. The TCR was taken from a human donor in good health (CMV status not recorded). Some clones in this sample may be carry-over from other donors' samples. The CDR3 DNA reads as TGTGCCAGCAGCCCGGAGGGGGCCTACGAGCAGTACTTC. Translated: CASSPEGAYEQYF.